The 9 T cell receptor beta chains given below trace back to one sample, sequenced in a study of blood T cell repertoires in COVID-19. Measured with immunoSEQ multiplex PCR; TCRdb has only the in-frame clones, and not every one. The sample holds approximately 140,000 clones, approximately 85% seen once. The sample taken for sequencing was peripheral blood. These receptors were obtained from a woman between 55 and 75 years old with COVID-19, enrolled during active disease.

The chain employs TRBV7-9 and TRBJ1-6; possible D gene TRBD1, 5 bases. Germline CDR1 is SEHNR and CDR2 is FQNEAQ (reference sequence). V lost 1 base to trimming and J lost 9 bases, with 16 bases between them. CDR3 length equals 16 residues. The CDR3 loop reads CASSLDGGSFPSPLHF. The DNA of the CDR3 is TGTGCCAGCAGCTTAGACGGGGGTTCTTTTCCTTCACCCCTCCACTTT.

This clone was found once. The V gene is TRBV5-5, the J gene TRBJ2-1; unclear D gene. The CDR3 totals 13 residues. Deletions cut 0 bases from V and 4 bases from J, with 5 bases between. Germline loops: CDR1 SGHKS, CDR2 YYEKEE (reference sequence). CDR3 nucleotides: TGTGCCAGCAGCTTGGCAGATTACAATGAGCAGTTCTTC. Translated, it gives CASSLADYNEQFF.

The chain employs TRBV7-9 and TRBJ1-1, with 11 bases lining up with TRBD1. Germline V gene data show CDR1 as SEHNR and CDR2 as FQNEAQ (reference sequence). V shed 6 bases and J 5 bases; nucleotides not matched to a gene: 5. The length of the CDR3 is 14 residues. The DNA of the CDR3 is TGTGCCAGCAGACGAGGGACAGGGGGGACTGAAGCTTTCTTT. This gives the protein CASRRGTGGTEAFF.

This clone was found once. V is TRBV18 and J is TRBJ1-3, with 8 positions matching TRBD1. Germline V gives CDR1 KGHSH, CDR2 LQKENI. This CDR3 is built from 15 residues. J was trimmed by 1 base and V by 3 bases; bases with no gene match: 2. The CDR3: CASSPDRVSGNTIYF. The DNA of the CDR3 is TGTGCCAGCTCACCGGACAGGGTATCTGGAAACACCATATATTTT.

The chain employs TRBV7-9 and TRBJ2-1; D may be TRBD2 (5 bases). This CDR3 spans 12 amino acids. The germline V gene encodes CDR1 SEHNR and CDR2 FQNEAQ (reference sequence). Trimming took off 5 bases at V and 9 bases at J, with 11 bases between the two ends. CDR3 DNA: TGTGCCAGCAGCCACCCTCGGGGTGAGCAGTTCTTC. Protein: CASSHPRGEQFF.

The J gene is TRBJ2-2, the V gene TRBV14; TRBD1 matches 7 bases. V lost 1 base, J lost 5 bases, and 7 bases stayed unmatched. CDR1 is SGHDN and CDR2 is FVKESK in the germline V gene. The CDR3 has 16 amino acids. CDR3 sequence reads: CASSQGTGWGTGELFF. Here the CDR3 DNA reads TGTGCCAGCAGCCAAGGGACAGGTTGGGGTACCGGGGAGCTGTTTTTT. The complete variable domain, with remaining parts taken from reference TRBV14 and TRBJ2-2, reads EAGVTQFPSHSVIEKGQTVTLRCDPISGHDNLYWYRRVMGKEIKFLLHFVKESKQDESGMPNNRFLAERTGGTYSTLKVQPAELEDSGVYFCASSQGTGWGTGELFFGEGSRLTVL.

This chain links TRBV7-9 with TRBJ2-3; no firm D call. CDR1 is SEHNR, CDR2 FQNEAQ, per germline (reference sequence). With 2 bases removed from V and 6 bases from J, the gap between germline ends came to 12 bases. The CDR3 covers 14 residues. CDR3 in amino acids: CASSLYSPSDTQYF. The CDR3 DNA reads as TGTGCCAGCAGCTTATACAGTCCATCGGATACGCAGTATTTT.

This clone appeared once. The chain combines TRBV11-2 with TRBJ2-7, with a tentative D call TRBD1 (6 bases). The ends were cut back, 3 bases at V and 2 bases at J, with 8 bases in the middle. The germline V gene has CDR1 SGHAT and CDR2 FQNNGV. This CDR3 is 13 amino acids long. The CDR3 DNA is TGTGCCAGCAGCTTGGACAGTACCTACGAGCAGTACTTC. This translates into CASSLDSTYEQYF.

J is TRBJ1-1 and V is TRBV12-5; D remains ambiguous. Germline assignment: CDR1 LGHNT and CDR2 FRNRAP. This CDR3 is 11 amino acids long. V gave up 3 bases and J gave up 10 bases, with 9 bases separating them. In nucleotides, the CDR3 is TGTGCTAGTGGTTTCCAAACTTCAGCTTTCTTT. Protein sequence: CASGFQTSAFF.